The 14 T cell receptor beta chains given below trace back to one sample, sequenced in a study of identical twins (dated by TCRdb to 2015 to 2016). Library method: 5' RACE. The instrument given in TCRdb is Illumina HiSeq 2000. The raw public data were reprocessed by TCRdb itself: fastp quality trimming at Q25, MiXCR clonotype calling, in-frame beta chains only. All rows with the same CDR3 protein become a single entry with the most common DNA and genes. In this sample the table shows roughly 260,000 distinct CDR3 sequences, around 15% of which occur a single time. The top ten clones comprise around 8.3% of the sample. The material sequenced was memory (CD45RO+) T cells sorted from blood. Explained via the paper, the cell subset or site label denotes: CD45RO+ enriched T cells. Receptors were obtained from a woman aged 18-30 years in good health.

The chain links TRBV7-2 to TRBJ2-1; 11 bases align to TRBD2. The CDR3 is 14 residues long. Germline lookup yields CDR1 SGHTA and CDR2 FQGNSA. The V gene end was trimmed by 5 bases and the J gene end by 7 bases; junction bases not matched to a gene: 4. In DNA form, the CDR3 reads TGTGCCAGCAGCAGTGTAGCGGGGGGGAATGAGCAGTTCTTC. It codes for CASSSVAGGNEQFF.

J is TRBJ1-2 and V is TRBV6-2 or TRBV6-3; weak D call: TRBD1 (6 bases). The germline CDR1 and CDR2 sequences are MNHEY and SVGEGT. CDR3 length equals 14 residues. V was clipped by 4 bases and J by 4 bases, with 13 bases between them. CDR3 sequence reads: CASSWPGQTYGYTF. CDR3 DNA sequence: TGTGCCAGCAGTTGGCCGGGACAAACCTATGGCTACACCTTC.

As DNA, the CDR3 is TGTGCCACCAGCGGTACGGGTGCGGGGACCTACTACTTC. It translates to CATSGTGAGTYYF. The rearrangement uses TRBV15 and TRBJ2-7, with D possibly being TRBD2 (6 bases). The CDR3 totals 13 residues. The V end was cut by 5 bases, the J end by 13 bases, with 21 bases between. CDR1 LNHNV and CDR2 YYDKDF come from the germline V gene (reference sequence). Full variable domain (missing parts from reference TRBV15 and TRBJ2-7): DAMVIQNPRYQVTQFGKPVTLSCSQTLNHNVMYWYQQKSSQAPKLLFHYYDKDFNNEADTPDNFQSRRPNTSFCFLDIRSPGLGDTAMYLCATSGTGAGTYYFGPGTRLTVT.

The gene calls are TRBV2 and TRBJ1-5, with D unclear. The ends were cut back, 6 bases at V and 2 bases at J, with 14 bases in the middle. In germline, CDR1 is SNHLY, CDR2 FYNNEI. The CDR3 runs 15 residues. CDR3 sequence reads: CASRARPVGNQPQHF. The CDR3 DNA is TGTGCCAGCAGAGCGCGGCCGGTCGGCAATCAGCCCCAGCATTTT. The entire variable domain, with the rest obtained from reference TRBV2 and TRBJ1-5, is as follows: EPEVTQTPSHQVTQMGQEVILRCVPISNHLYFYWYRQILGQKVEFLVSFYNNEISEKSEIFDDQFSVERPDGSNFTLKIRSTKLEDSAMYFCASRARPVGNQPQHFGDGTRLSIL.

This clonotype was observed a few times. This rearrangement joins TRBV6-5 to TRBJ2-1; D possibly corresponds to TRBD2 (5 bases). From germline, CDR1 is MNHEY and CDR2 SVGAGI. The CDR3 spans 14 residues. Trimming stripped 4 bases from V and 10 bases from J, with 17 bases between. The CDR3 DNA reads as TGTGCCAGCAGTTGGCCTCCGCCCAGAGGGGAGCAGTTCTTC. Its translation: CASSWPPPRGEQFF.

Many counts were recorded for this clonotype. The chain combines TRBV20-1 with TRBJ2-3, with D unresolved. The CDR3 sequence is 12 residues long. Germline V gives CDR1 DFQATT, CDR2 SNEGSKA (reference sequence). Trimming removed 2 bases from V and 2 bases from J, with 5 bases in between. The CDR3 DNA sequence: TGCAGTGCTAGAAGACCCACAGATACGCAGTATTTT. It translates to CSARRPTDTQYF.

This clonotype was counted at least ten times. V is TRBV29-1 and J is TRBJ2-3; D call uncertain. V was pared by 3 bases and J by 0 bases, with 10 bases between. Germline V gene lookup returns CDR1 SQVTM and CDR2 ANQGSEA. CDR3 length equals 14 residues. The CDR3 sequence: CSVEGQDSTDTQYF. Here the CDR3 DNA reads TGCAGCGTTGAGGGTCAGGACAGCACAGATACGCAGTATTTT.

The chain is built from TRBV7-2 and TRBJ2-7; D is possibly TRBD2 (7 bases). The CDR3 has 15 amino acids. Germline lookup yields CDR1 SGHTA and CDR2 FQGNSA. The V and J ends lost 5 bases and 3 bases respectively, with 17 bases between them. The CDR3 coding sequence is TGTGCCAGCAGCCCAAGGGGGGGCGCGGGCTACGAGCAGTACTTC. It translates to CASSPRGGAGYEQYF.

The chain uses TRBV7-2 and TRBJ2-7, with a possible D match to TRBD2 (6 bases). The CDR3 is 16 residues long. Trimming removed 5 bases from V and 6 bases from J, with 23 bases in between. CDR1 SGHTA and CDR2 FQGNSA come from the germline V gene. CDR3 sequence reads: CASSQYTSRMGGEQYF. The CDR3 coding sequence is TGTGCCAGCAGCCAATATACTAGCAGGATGGGAGGCGAGCAGTACTTC.

The chain recombines TRBV20-1 with TRBJ2-1; D may be TRBD2 (5 bases). CDR1 is DFQATT, CDR2 SNEGSKA, per germline (reference sequence). This CDR3 is 16 amino acids long. Trimming cost V 6 bases and J 0 bases, with 18 bases left between them. CDR3: CSAEERRGSSYNEQFF. The CDR3 region has the DNA TGCAGTGCGGAAGAACGACGGGGAAGCTCCTACAATGAGCAGTTCTTC.

This clonotype has just a few counts. The CDR3 DNA reads as TGTGCCATCAGTGGAGGAGTCTCCTACAATGAGCAGTTCTTC. This sequence encodes CAISGGVSYNEQFF. The chain links TRBV10-3 to TRBJ2-1; no clear D gene. Per germline, CDR1 ENHRY and CDR2 SYGVKD. The V gene lost 4 bases and the J gene lost 0 bases, with 7 bases spanning the gap. The CDR3 loop spans 14 amino acids.

This clonotype was observed at least ten times. The gene calls are TRBV4-2 and TRBJ2-3; D assignment may be TRBD1 or TRBD2 (5 bases each). This CDR3 is built from 15 residues. Germline V gene sequence: CDR1 LGHNA, CDR2 YNFKEQ. V lost 3 bases and J 6 bases, leaving 16 bases between the germline ends. CDR3 region: CASSQGSGTSDTQYF. Written as DNA, the CDR3 is TGTGCCAGCAGCCAGGGGTCAGGGACCAGTGATACGCAGTATTTT.

This clonotype was recorded only once. The chain combines TRBV11-2 with TRBJ2-3, with 14 positions matching TRBD2. This CDR3 is built from 18 residues. V lost 5 bases to trimming and J lost 1 base; unmatched junction nucleotides: 8. CDR1 and CDR2 (germline): SGHAT, FQNNGV. DNA for the CDR3: TGTGCCAGCAGCCTCCGACTAGCGGGAGGGTACCGCACAGATACGCAGTATTTT. Residues: CASSLRLAGGYRTDTQYF.

This clonotype was seen many times. The J gene is TRBJ2-7, the V gene TRBV7-9; D unclear. The germline gives CDR1 SEHNR, CDR2 FQNEAQ (reference sequence). V lost 5 bases and J lost 3, with 5 bases in between. The CDR3 totals 11 residues. The CDR3 region has the DNA TGTGCCAGCAGCCCTTACTACGAGCAGTACTTC. It codes for CASSPYYEQYF.